This is a list of T cell receptor beta chains from one sample in a study of cytomegalovirus exposure and HLA in healthy donors. Method: immunoSEQ multiplex PCR; TCRdb's copy keeps in-frame clones and lacks some. The table has 150,000 to 200,000 clones, 84% seen once. Sequencing was performed on PBMCs. These receptors came from a man between 18 and 35 years old in good health and CMV-seronegative. Both conserved end residues are part of each CDR3. A D gene is named only where the DNA matches it firmly. Where a row states a size, it is once, few, many or the class of an expanded clone; other rows omit it.

v_gene: TRBV18
d_gene: -
j_gene: TRBJ2-3
abundance: -
CDR3aa: CASSPTETDTQYF
CDR3nt: TGTGCCAGCTCACCAACCGAGACAGATACGCAGTATTTT

v_gene: TRBV2
d_gene: TRBD1
j_gene: TRBJ2-5
abundance: -
CDR3aa: CASRGQAGQETQYF
CDR3nt: TGTGCCAGCAGGGGACAGGCGGGGCAAGAGACCCAGTACTTC

v_gene: TRBV6-5
d_gene: -
j_gene: TRBJ1-5
abundance: -
CDR3aa: CASSYSGDQPQHF
CDR3nt: TGTGCCAGCAGTTACTCGGGAGATCAGCCCCAGCATTTT

v_gene: TRBV7-8
d_gene: TRBD2
j_gene: TRBJ2-4
abundance: -
CDR3aa: CASSSTSGRPLAKNIQYF
CDR3nt: TGTGCCAGCAGCTCGACTAGCGGGCGGCCTCTAGCCAAAAACATTCAGTACTTC

v_gene: TRBV15
d_gene: TRBD2
j_gene: TRBJ2-1
abundance: -
CDR3aa: CATSRPLLAGLNEQFF
CDR3nt: TGTGCCACCAGCAGACCCTTACTAGCGGGGCTCAATGAGCAGTTCTTC

v_gene: TRBV29-1
d_gene: TRBD1
j_gene: TRBJ1-6
abundance: -
CDR3aa: CSVLTGPGSPLHF
CDR3nt: TGCAGCGTGTTGACAGGGCCGGGTTCACCCCTCCACTTT

v_gene: TRBV15
d_gene: TRBD1
j_gene: TRBJ1-5
abundance: -
CDR3aa: CATSRTGQAPRPQHF
CDR3nt: TGTGCCACCAGCAGAACCGGACAGGCCCCAAGGCCCCAGCATTTT

v_gene: TRBV28
d_gene: -
j_gene: TRBJ2-7
abundance: -
CDR3aa: CASGRPSYEQYF
CDR3nt: TGTGCCAGCGGCAGGCCTTCCTACGAGCAGTACTTC

v_gene: TRBV9
d_gene: TRBD2
j_gene: TRBJ2-3
abundance: -
CDR3aa: CASSVEGLVQDTQYF
CDR3nt: TGTGCCAGCAGCGTAGAGGGACTAGTTCAAGATACGCAGTATTTT

v_gene: TRBV2
d_gene: -
j_gene: TRBJ1-3
abundance: -
CDR3aa: CASSEASGPGNTIYF
CDR3nt: TGTGCCAGCAGTGAGGCTTCAGGGCCTGGAAACACCATATATTTT

v_gene: TRBV6-5
d_gene: TRBD1
j_gene: TRBJ2-7
abundance: many
CDR3aa: CASSSPGTGIYEQYF
CDR3nt: TGTGCCAGCAGTTCTCCCGGGACAGGAATCTACGAGCAGTACTTC

v_gene: TRBV4-3
d_gene: -
j_gene: TRBJ1-3
abundance: -
CDR3aa: CASSQGGGTGNTIYF
CDR3nt: TGCGCCAGCAGCCAAGGGGGGGGTACGGGAAACACCATATATTTT

v_gene: TRBV5-1
d_gene: -
j_gene: TRBJ2-7
abundance: once
CDR3aa: CASSGGQKSYEQYF
CDR3nt: TGCGCCAGCAGCGGCGGACAGAAATCCTACGAGCAGTACTTC

v_gene: TRBV9
d_gene: -
j_gene: TRBJ2-3
abundance: -
CDR3aa: CASSVSGSTDTQYF
CDR3nt: TGTGCCAGCAGCGTTAGCGGATCCACAGATACGCAGTATTTT

v_gene: TRBV27
d_gene: TRBD2
j_gene: TRBJ2-7
abundance: -
CDR3aa: CASSLGGGNSEQYF
CDR3nt: TGTGCCAGCAGTTTAGGGGGGGGGAACTCCGAGCAGTACTTC

v_gene: TRBV2
d_gene: TRBD2
j_gene: TRBJ2-1
abundance: -
CDR3aa: CASSAISGGYNEQFF
CDR3nt: TGTGCCAGCAGTGCTATTAGCGGGGGCTACAATGAGCAGTTCTTC

v_gene: TRBV4-3
d_gene: TRBD1
j_gene: TRBJ2-7
abundance: -
CDR3aa: CASSQEGGPSYEQYF
CDR3nt: TGCGCCAGCAGCCAAGAAGGGGGCCCCTCCTACGAGCAGTACTTC

v_gene: TRBV5-1
d_gene: -
j_gene: TRBJ1-5
abundance: -
CDR3aa: CASRDRRGMFDQPQHF
CDR3nt: TGCGCCAGCAGGGACCGCAGAGGGATGTTTGATCAGCCCCAGCATTTT

v_gene: TRBV27
d_gene: -
j_gene: TRBJ1-1
abundance: -
CDR3aa: CASSLGLSRQVVFF
CDR3nt: TGTGCCAGCAGTTTAGGTCTCTCGCGCCAGGTAGTTTTCTTT

v_gene: TRBV7-9
d_gene: -
j_gene: TRBJ2-7
abundance: -
CDR3aa: CSSSLAGGFEQYF
CDR3nt: TGTTCCAGCAGCCTCGCAGGAGGGTTCGAGCAGTACTTC

v_gene: TRBV5-1
d_gene: TRBD1
j_gene: TRBJ2-7
abundance: -
CDR3aa: CASSPGQGGEQYF
CDR3nt: TGCGCCAGCAGCCCTGGACAGGGCGGCGAGCAGTACTTC

v_gene: TRBV5-6
d_gene: TRBD1
j_gene: TRBJ1-1
abundance: few
CDR3aa: CASTLGTGMNTEAFF
CDR3nt: TGTGCCAGCACGTTGGGGACAGGAATGAACACTGAAGCTTTCTTT

v_gene: TRBV18
d_gene: TRBD2
j_gene: TRBJ2-1
abundance: -
CDR3aa: CASSPPGLGGYNEQFF
CDR3nt: TGTGCCAGCTCACCACCGGGACTAGGGGGATACAATGAGCAGTTCTTC

v_gene: TRBV30
d_gene: -
j_gene: TRBJ2-2
abundance: -
CDR3aa: CAWSVRYRDRPELFF
CDR3nt: TGTGCCTGGAGTGTAAGGTACAGGGACCGCCCGGAGCTGTTTTTT

v_gene: TRBV28
d_gene: -
j_gene: TRBJ1-1
abundance: -
CDR3aa: CASLGGGANTEAFF
CDR3nt: TGTGCCAGCTTAGGGGGAGGGGCGAACACTGAAGCTTTCTTT

v_gene: TRBV2
d_gene: -
j_gene: TRBJ1-2
abundance: -
CDR3aa: CASREQGPGGYTF
CDR3nt: TGTGCCAGCAGAGAACAGGGCCCGGGTGGCTACACCTTC

v_gene: TRBV6-5
d_gene: -
j_gene: TRBJ2-7
abundance: -
CDR3aa: CASSYSKANSNDEQYF
CDR3nt: TGTGCCAGCAGTTACTCGAAGGCTAACAGCAATGACGAGCAGTACTTC

v_gene: TRBV28
d_gene: -
j_gene: TRBJ2-1
abundance: once
CDR3aa: CASSRYSSYNEQFF
CDR3nt: TGTGCCAGCAGCAGGTACAGCTCCTACAATGAGCAGTTCTTC

v_gene: TRBV14
d_gene: TRBD1
j_gene: TRBJ1-1
abundance: -
CDR3aa: CASSQRTGGSTEAFF
CDR3nt: TGTGCCAGCAGCCAACGGACAGGGGGCAGTACTGAAGCTTTCTTT

v_gene: TRBV6-6
d_gene: -
j_gene: TRBJ1-4
abundance: -
CDR3aa: CASTELLNEKLFF
CDR3nt: TGTGCCAGCACGGAGTTGCTAAATGAAAAACTGTTTTTT

v_gene: TRBV20-1
d_gene: -
j_gene: TRBJ2-7
abundance: -
CDR3aa: CSGHRAYEQYF
CDR3nt: TGCAGTGGTCACAGGGCCTACGAGCAGTACTTC

v_gene: TRBV4-1
d_gene: -
j_gene: TRBJ2-7
abundance: -
CDR3aa: CASSQDEGLNRQYF
CDR3nt: TGCGCCAGCAGCCAAGATGAAGGCCTGAACAGGCAGTACTTC

v_gene: TRBV7-9
d_gene: TRBD1
j_gene: TRBJ1-1
abundance: -
CDR3aa: CASSTGTAIYTEAFF
CDR3nt: TGTGCCAGCAGCACCGGGACAGCTATATACACTGAAGCTTTCTTT

v_gene: TRBV7-9
d_gene: TRBD1
j_gene: TRBJ1-4
abundance: -
CDR3aa: CASSSSVGQGWSEKLFF
CDR3nt: TGTGCCAGCAGCTCCAGTGTGGGACAGGGCTGGAGTGAAAAACTGTTTTTT

v_gene: TRBV14
d_gene: -
j_gene: TRBJ2-5
abundance: -
CDR3aa: CASSQDLKLEETQYF
CDR3nt: TGTGCCAGCAGCCAAGACCTAAAACTAGAAGAGACCCAGTACTTC

v_gene: TRBV5-1
d_gene: -
j_gene: TRBJ2-3
abundance: -
CDR3aa: CASSRGDSSTDTQYF
CDR3nt: TGCGCCAGCAGCCGGGGAGACTCTAGCACAGATACGCAGTATTTT

v_gene: TRBV5-1
d_gene: -
j_gene: TRBJ2-2
abundance: -
CDR3aa: CASSLFKGVARPGELFF
CDR3nt: TGCGCCAGCAGCTTGTTTAAGGGGGTTGCCCGCCCCGGGGAGCTGTTTTTT

v_gene: TRBV5-1
d_gene: -
j_gene: TRBJ1-6
abundance: once
CDR3aa: CASSLSQNSPLHF
CDR3nt: TGCGCCAGCAGCTTGTCACAGAATTCACCCCTCCACTTT

v_gene: TRBV10-3
d_gene: TRBD1
j_gene: TRBJ2-3
abundance: -
CDR3aa: CAIRAGTGTDTQYF
CDR3nt: TGTGCCATCAGAGCCGGGACAGGCACAGATACGCAGTATTTT

v_gene: TRBV19
d_gene: TRBD2
j_gene: TRBJ2-1
abundance: -
CDR3aa: CASSMGLAGGYEQFF
CDR3nt: TGTGCCAGTAGTATGGGACTAGCGGGAGGATACGAGCAGTTCTTC